These 23 T cell receptor beta chains share one sample of origin, sequenced in a study of CD8+CD57+ T cells in acquired aplastic anemia. Genomic DNA served as template for TCR beta VDJ and CDR3 profiling. TCRdb analysed the reads with MiXCR anew, one entry per CDR3 protein. Here the sample spans 210,000 or so distinct CDR3 sequences, almost 50% being singletons. Selection for sequencing was limited to patients who had shown CD8+CD57+ cell expansion by flow cytometry. Sequenced sample: sorted CD4+, CD8+, or CD8+CD57+ T cells (not recorded which) from PBMCs. These receptors originate from a human donor with aplastic anemia.

The chain has TRBV9 and TRBJ2-6; 8 bases are shared with TRBD1. CDR1 SGDLS and CDR2 YYNGEE come from the germline V gene. V dropped 4 bases and J dropped 4; count of bases not matched to a gene: 7. This CDR3 region has 16 residues. The DNA for the CDR3 is TGTGCCAGCAGCCCCGGGACAGGTTACGGGGCCAACGTCCTGACTTTC. Protein product: CASSPGTGYGANVLTF.

As for this clonotype: The junction does not match germline at one end; this may be a read error. The rearrangement joins TRBV29-1 to TRBJ2-6; TRBD1 might be the D (6 bases). This CDR3 contains 12 residues. Germline CDR1 reads SQVTM; CDR2 reads ANQGSEA. The CDR3 DNA reads TGCAGCGTTGAAACCGACAGGAACACTGAAGCTTTC. It codes for CSVETDRNTEAF.

This clonotype has more than one count but fewer than ten. The chain combines TRBV29-1 with TRBJ2-7; 12 bases map to TRBD1. The CDR3 is 13 amino acids. V lost 6 bases to trimming and J lost 6 bases; unmatched junction nucleotides: 6. Germline values: CDR1 SQVTM, CDR2 ANQGSEA. The CDR3, as DNA: TGCAGCGTCGGGACAGGGGGCGCGGGCGAGCAGTACTTC. Translating it yields CSVGTGGAGEQYF.

This clonotype was recorded many times. The chain couples TRBV20-1 to TRBJ1-6; D unresolved. This CDR3 spans 16 amino acids. The germline V and J ends were trimmed by 0 bases and 10 bases, with 19 bases remaining between them. The germline gives CDR1 DFQATT, CDR2 SNEGSKA (reference sequence). The DNA of the CDR3 is TGCAGTGCTAGAGATCAAGCCCTCCGAGACGGGTCACCCCTCCACTTT. Translation: CSARDQALRDGSPLHF.

This chain joins TRBV2 and TRBJ2-1; D uncertain. CDR1 and CDR2 (germline): SNHLY, FYNNEI. This CDR3 is built from 11 residues. Trimming stripped 6 bases from V and 9 bases from J, with 9 bases between. The CDR3 reads CASRLEGEQFF. The CDR3 region has the DNA TGTGCCAGCAGGCTTGAAGGTGAGCAGTTCTTC.

Points on this clonotype: A much larger clonotype is one base distant, so this may be a read error. V and J are TRBV6-6 and TRBJ2-1, with 9 bases that match TRBD2. Germline-derived CDR1 and CDR2 are MNHNY and SVGAGI (reference sequence). V trimming: 4 bases; J trimming: 6 bases; junction bases outside the gene matches: 7. The CDR3 is made up of 15 amino acids. The CDR3 loop reads CASSLRGGGRNEQFF. In nucleotides, the CDR3 is TGTGCCAGCAGTTTGCGGGGGGGTGGCCGCAATGAGCAGTTCTTC.

The rearrangement joins TRBV6-1 to TRBJ1-2; D is possibly TRBD1 (5 bases). The germline V gene has CDR1 MNHNS and CDR2 SASEGT. CDR3 size: 15 residues. Trimming stripped 4 bases from V and 2 bases from J, with 14 bases between. The DNA of the CDR3 is TGTGCCAGCAGTGGCGGCAAGACAGTGAACTATGGCTACACCTTC. Translated: CASSGGKTVNYGYTF.

The rearrangement uses TRBV9 and TRBJ2-7; the match to TRBD2 covers 8 bases. The CDR3 consists of 13 residues. Germline loops: CDR1 SGDLS, CDR2 YYNGEE. Germline trimming cut 2 bases from V and 3 bases from J; bases unmatched to any gene: 1. CDR3 sequence: CASSVGTSYEQYF. In nucleotides, the CDR3 is TGTGCCAGCAGCGTCGGGACTAGCTACGAGCAGTACTTC.

With respect to this clonotype: A read error may account for a junction end that differs from germline. The chain couples TRBV5-1 to TRBJ1-1, with TRBD1 matching 7 bases. The CDR3 has 13 amino acids. The V gene's germline CDR1 is SGHRS and CDR2 YFSETQ. The CDR3 DNA follows: TGTGCCAGCAGCTTAGGGGGCGCGGCTGAAGCTTTCTTT. It specifies CASSLGGAAEAFF. Looking up the rest from reference TRBV5-1 and TRBJ1-1 gives the full variable domain: KAGVTQTPRYLIKTRGQQVTLSCSPISGHRSVSWYQQTPGQGLQFLFEYFSETQRNKGNFPGRFSGRQFSNSRSEMNVSTLELGDSALYLCASSLGGAAEAFFGQGTRLTVV.

The chain is built from TRBV7-9 and TRBJ2-7, with D unclear. Germline CDR1 reads SEHNR; CDR2 reads FQNEAQ (reference sequence). V lost 5 bases and J 3 bases, leaving 11 bases between the germline ends. The CDR3 consists of 13 residues. The DNA of the CDR3 is TGTGCCAGCAGCCCCCTAGGGAACTACGAGCAGTACTTC. Amino acids: CASSPLGNYEQYF.

This clonotype was seen a few times. The genes are TRBV29-1 and TRBJ2-1; weak D call: TRBD1 (6 bases). The CDR3 spans 14 residues. Germline V gives CDR1 SQVTM, CDR2 ANQGSEA. V was pared by 7 bases and J by 2 bases, with 15 bases between. The CDR3 protein is CSGTGQSPYNEQFF. The CDR3 DNA reads as TGCAGCGGCACAGGACAGTCTCCCTACAATGAGCAGTTCTTC.

The rearrangement links TRBV18 to TRBJ1-1; no definite D call. Per the germline V gene, CDR1 is KGHSH and CDR2 is LQKENI. CDR3 length: 14 amino acids. Trimming left V 6 bases short and J 1 base short, with 12 bases between. CDR3 amino acids: CASSPDAGNTEAFF. CDR3 bases: TGTGCCAGCTCGCCGGATGCGGGGAACACTGAAGCTTTCTTT.

The chain is built from TRBV9 and TRBJ1-2, with D possibly being TRBD1 (6 bases). The CDR3 runs to 13 residues. From germline, CDR1 is SGDLS and CDR2 YYNGEE. Trimming took off 3 bases at V and 6 bases at J, with 12 bases between the two ends. The CDR3 DNA is TGTGCCAGCAGCGGCGGGACATTCGATGGCTACACCTTC. The encoded protein is CASSGGTFDGYTF.

In its sample, this clonotype was seen a few times. This chain links TRBV12-3 or TRBV12-4 with TRBJ2-2, with 8 nucleotides matching TRBD1. This CDR3 is 14 amino acids long. The V gene end was trimmed by 8 bases and the J gene end by 1 base; junction bases not matched to a gene: 3. Written as DNA, the CDR3 is TGTGCCAGCTCAGGGACAGGGAACACCGGGGAGCTGTTTTTT. Protein product: CASSGTGNTGELFF.

A single count supports this clonotype. The chain carries TRBV9 and TRBJ1-2; 8 nucleotides align to TRBD1. V trimming: 4 bases; J trimming: 7 bases; junction bases outside the gene matches: 21. The CDR3 consists of 18 residues. Germline V gene sequence: CDR1 SGDLS, CDR2 YYNGEE. CDR3: CASSSNQGQGFIGRGYTF. DNA for the CDR3: TGTGCCAGCAGCTCCAACCAAGGACAGGGCTTTATAGGTCGTGGCTACACCTTC.

This chain joins TRBV10-3 and TRBJ2-7; possible D gene TRBD1, 6 bases. Trimming removed 4 bases at V and 3 bases at J, with 10 bases between. Germline CDR1 reads ENHRY; CDR2 reads SYGVKD. There are 13 residues in the CDR3. For the CDR3, the DNA is TGTGCCATCAGTGTCCTAGGGGGCTACGAGCAGTACTTC. It is translated as CAISVLGGYEQYF.

On this clonotype: A read error is possible here, since a much larger clone lies one base away. The rearrangement joins TRBV7-2 to TRBJ1-1; maybe TRBD1 (5 bases). The CDR3 is made up of 15 amino acids. Germline CDR1 reads SGHTA; CDR2 reads FQGNSA. CDR3 residues: CASSLEGAAPTEASF. Here the CDR3 DNA reads TGTGCCAGCAGCTTAGAAGGGGCGGCGCCCACTGAAGCTTCCTTT.

In the case of this clonotype: The junction shows a germline mismatch at one end, possibly a read error. The V call is TRBV19, the J call TRBJ1-6; TRBD1 agrees at 8 bases. The CDR3 has 18 amino acids. Germline V gene lookup returns CDR1 LNHDA and CDR2 SQIVND (reference sequence). CDR3 in amino acids: CAGSQQGGVRLGEAPLHF. CDR3 DNA sequence: TGTGCCGGTAGTCAACAGGGGGGGGTAAGGCTCGGAGAGGCACCCCTCCACTTT.

The sample holds many counts of this clonotype. The chain is built from TRBV6-1 and TRBJ2-2; 7 bases agree with TRBD2. The ends lost 3 bases at V and 7 bases at J; junction bases unmatched: 11. The CDR3 is made up of 16 amino acids. In germline, CDR1 is MNHNS, CDR2 SASEGT. In DNA, the CDR3 is TGTGCCAGCAGTGAGCAAGCCTGGGGGGGAAACGGGGAGCTGTTTTTT. As protein: CASSEQAWGGNGELFF.

This clonotype was recorded many times. The gene calls are TRBV18 and TRBJ1-2; the D gene is possibly TRBD1 (5 bases). The V gene's germline CDR1 is KGHSH and CDR2 LQKENI. Trimming pared 1 base from V and 6 bases from J, leaving 12 bases between. The CDR3 covers 14 residues. CDR3 in DNA: TGTGCCAGCTCACCACAGGGAGAAGGGGATGGCTACACCTTC. The encoded protein is CASSPQGEGDGYTF.

The rearrangement joins TRBV5-1 to TRBJ2-7; D not resolved. This CDR3 contains 13 residues. V was shortened by 4 bases and J by 0 bases, with 8 bases between the two germline ends. The germline gives CDR1 SGHRS, CDR2 YFSETQ. CDR3 sequence: CASSIESSYEQYF. CDR3 nucleotide sequence: TGCGCCAGCAGCATAGAGAGCTCCTACGAGCAGTACTTC.

The sample holds many counts of this clonotype. The rearrangement links TRBV3-1 to TRBJ2-2, with 7 positions matching TRBD1. Germline-derived CDR1 and CDR2 are LGHDT and YNNKEL (reference sequence). CDR3 length: 15 amino acids. V shed 4 bases and J 0 bases; nucleotides not matched to a gene: 2. The CDR3 reads CASSPGTANTGELFF. The CDR3 region has the DNA TGTGCCAGCAGCCCCGGGACAGCGAACACCGGGGAGCTGTTTTTT.

The rearrangement links TRBV6-4 to TRBJ2-7, with unresolved D. Germline V gives CDR1 MRHNA, CDR2 SNTAGT. There are 15 residues in the CDR3. Trimming took 0 bases from V and 0 from J, leaving 9 bases between them. Written as DNA, the CDR3 is TGTGCCAGCAGTGACTCCTATCCAAGCTCCTACGAGCAGTACGTC. This translates into CASSDSYPSSYEQYV.